This T cell receptor (beta chain) was sequenced for a study of blood T cells in healthy people across ages. Study-wide findings and caveats: With naive T cell percentage, TCR beta diversity showed a strong correlation.

A J-beta primer mix and a sample-barcoded 5' primer were used in a second PCR of about 7 to 11 cycles. TCRdb re-called the 5' RACE reads through MiXCR, storing one row per CDR3 protein. The table lists approximately 960,000 distinct CDR3 sequences, 29% of them singletons, with 10% in the top ten. CDR3 size: 11 residues. Germline CDR1 and CDR2: SQVTM and ANQGSEA. Each sample provided at least 5 micrograms of extracted total RNA. Regarding this clonotype: Its cognate antigen is unknown. This may arise from a read error, as a much more abundant clone is one base away.

This same sample was also taken into another study, of T cells of mothers and their children. That investigation notes: Samples came from a few healthy Caucasian mothers and their six children. Mothers gave over 8.5 million TCR beta CDR3 reads each, and children about 3 million each.

The chain carries TRBV29-1 and TRBJ2-1; D unclear. The receptor was derived from a woman aged 35 to 49 in good health. The sequencing input was blood. The CDR3 region is CGVDVYNEQFF. The DNA of the CDR3 is TGCGGCGTTGACGTATACAATGAGCAGTTCTTC.